What follows are 16 T cell receptor beta chains derived from one specimen sequenced in a study of T cells in narcolepsy. The method was immunoSEQ multiplex PCR; TCRdb's version includes in-frame clones alone and lacks a portion of them. The sample consists of about 25,000 clones, around 85% of them appearing once. Sequenced: CD45RA- memory CD4+ T cells from PBMCs. These receptors were obtained from a human donor with narcolepsy.

The rearrangement uses TRBV14 and TRBJ2-1; 11 bases are shared with TRBD2. The V segment lost 2 bases and the J segment 7 bases; nucleotides outside the gene matches: 4. Germline V gene data show CDR1 as SGHDN and CDR2 as FVKESK. The CDR3 is 15 residues long. CDR3 sequence reads: CASSQLSSGRNEQFF. The CDR3, as DNA: TGTGCCAGCAGCCAACTCTCTAGCGGGAGGAATGAGCAGTTCTTC. The full variable domain, in which reference TRBV14 and TRBJ2-1 provide the parts outside the CDR3, is EAGVTQFPSHSVIEKGQTVTLRCDPISGHDNLYWYRRVMGKEIKFLLHFVKESKQDESGMPNNRFLAERTGGTYSTLKVQPAELEDSGVYFCASSQLSSGRNEQFFGPGTRLTVL.

The genes are TRBV19 and TRBJ2-1, with 8 positions matching TRBD2. The germline V gene encodes CDR1 LNHDA and CDR2 SQIVND (reference sequence). The CDR3 length is 14 residues. V lost 4 bases and J lost 2; bases outside the gene matches: 1. CDR3 amino acids: CASSSGRTYNEQFF. The CDR3 DNA follows: TGTGCCAGTAGTAGCGGGAGGACCTACAATGAGCAGTTCTTC.

CDR3 DNA sequence: TGTGCCAGCAGCGTCGATCCCTCGGGTGGGATGTACAATGAGCAGTTCTTC. Its translation: CASSVDPSGGMYNEQFF. This chain links TRBV9 with TRBJ2-1; D not certain. The CDR3 loop spans 17 amino acids. Trimming took 2 bases from V and 4 from J, leaving 19 bases between them. Germline CDR1 and CDR2: SGDLS and YYNGEE.

This chain links TRBV19 with TRBJ2-7; D is possibly TRBD2 (6 bases). Trimming stripped 10 bases from V and 4 bases from J, with 23 bases between. In germline, CDR1 is LNHDA, CDR2 SQIVND (reference sequence). The CDR3 is 15 residues long. For the CDR3, the DNA is TGTGCCACCCAGTATAAGTCGACGGGACTGTACGAGCAGTACTTC. It yields the protein CATQYKSTGLYEQYF. Using reference TRBV19 and TRBJ2-7 for the parts outside the CDR3, the full variable domain is DGGITQSPKYLFRKEGQNVTLSCEQNLNHDAMYWYRQDPGQGLRLIYYSQIVNDFQKGDIAEGYSVSREKKESFPLTVTSAQKNPTAFYLCATQYKSTGLYEQYFGPGTRLTVT.

The V gene is TRBV5-5, the J gene TRBJ2-7; 8 bases fit TRBD1. The CDR3 runs 15 residues. CDR1 is SGHKS and CDR2 is YYEKEE in the germline V gene (reference sequence). Trimming took 3 bases from V and 2 from J; bases not matched to a gene: 7. CDR3 nucleotides: TGTGCCAGCAGCTCCGGGACAGGCTTTCCCTACGAGCAGTACTTC. Its translation is CASSSGTGFPYEQYF.

This clone was observed a handful of times. The rearrangement uses TRBV6-5 and TRBJ2-6; D may be TRBD1 or TRBD2 (5 bases each). Germline loops: CDR1 MNHEY, CDR2 SVGAGI. This CDR3 comprises 15 residues. Trimming shortened V by 2 bases and J by 0 bases, and 5 bases separated the two germline ends. CDR3 amino acids: CASSYGGSGANVLTF. Here the CDR3 DNA reads TGTGCCAGCAGTTACGGGGGCTCTGGGGCCAACGTCCTGACTTTC.

CDR3 in amino acids: CASSVVGASTDTQYF. Written as DNA, the CDR3 is TGTGCCAGCAGCGTAGTGGGAGCTAGCACAGATACGCAGTATTTT. This chain links TRBV9 with TRBJ2-3; possibly TRBD2 for D (5 bases). The CDR3 sequence is 15 residues long. Germline CDR1 and CDR2: SGDLS and YYNGEE. The V and J ends lost 0 bases and 0 bases respectively, with 8 bases between them.

The chain combines TRBV4-1 with TRBJ2-5, with D hard to call. The CDR3 contains 13 residues. The V end lost 1 base, the J end lost 1 base, and 4 bases lay between the germline ends. Germline-derived CDR1 and CDR2 are MGHRA and YSYEKL. The CDR3 DNA is TGCGCCAGCAGCCAAGTGTTCCAAGAGACCCAGTACTTC. As protein: CASSQVFQETQYF.

The V and J genes are TRBV5-4 and TRBJ2-5; 9 nucleotides match TRBD1. The junction had 6 bases not matched to a gene; V was cut back by 4 bases and J by 5 bases. Looked up from germline, CDR1 is SGHNT and CDR2 is YYREEE (reference sequence). CDR3 length: 14 residues. The CDR3 sequence is CASSTGTGKETQYF. The CDR3 DNA reads TGTGCCAGCAGCACCGGGACAGGGAAGGAGACCCAGTACTTC.

CDR3 DNA sequence: TGTGCCAGCTCACCGTCCCGGCGGAATCACACTGAAGCTTTCTTT. It codes for CASSPSRRNHTEAFF. The chain employs TRBV18 and TRBJ1-1; no definite D call. Germline CDR1 and CDR2: KGHSH and LQKENI. This CDR3 is built from 15 residues. Trimming cost V 3 bases and J 3 bases, with 14 bases left between them.

The chain links TRBV5-1 to TRBJ2-7, with 8 bases identical to TRBD2. V dropped 1 base and J dropped 2; count of bases not matched to a gene: 17. CDR3 length: 19 residues. The germline V gene encodes CDR1 SGHRS and CDR2 YFSETQ. The CDR3 spells CASSLLLAGGLAGTYEQYF. The CDR3 DNA is TGCGCCAGCAGCTTGCTTTTGGCGGGAGGTCTGGCGGGCACCTACGAGCAGTACTTC.

The CDR3 region has the DNA TGTGCCAGCAGCAGAGGACAGGGTAGGACTGACCACGAGCAGTACTTC. This gives the protein CASSRGQGRTDHEQYF. The genes are TRBV9 and TRBJ2-7, with 8 bases aligning to TRBD1. From germline, CDR1 is SGDLS and CDR2 YYNGEE. V lost 4 bases, J lost 5 bases, and 14 bases stayed unmatched. This CDR3 is 16 amino acids long.

The rearrangement joins TRBV5-1 to TRBJ2-7; 10 bases agree with TRBD2. The trim removed 4 bases at V and 7 bases at J, leaving 8 bases unmatched. The length of the CDR3 is 14 residues. From germline, CDR1 is SGHRS and CDR2 YFSETQ. The CDR3 coding sequence is TGCGCCAGCAGCGGGTCTAGCGGGAGAGAGGAGCAGTACTTC. Translated, it gives CASSGSSGREEQYF.

The gene calls are TRBV27 and TRBJ1-4; tentatively, D is TRBD1 (5 bases). The CDR3 has 15 residues. Between the trimmed V and J ends, which lost 3 bases and 3 bases, there was a span of 11 bases. The germline CDR1 and CDR2 sequences are MNHEY and SMNVEV (reference sequence). The CDR3 loop reads CASSFGTGANEKLFF. The DNA for the CDR3 is TGTGCCAGCAGTTTCGGGACCGGAGCTAATGAAAAACTGTTTTTT. Full variable domain (remainder filled in from reference TRBV27 and TRBJ1-4): EAQVTQNPRYLITVTGKKLTVTCSQNMNHEYMSWYRQDPGLGLRQIYYSMNVEVTDKGDVPEGYKVSRKEKRNFPLILESPSPNQTSLYFCASSFGTGANEKLFFGSGTQLSVL.

This clone turned up a few times. The chain has TRBV14 and TRBJ1-2; a possible D gene is TRBD1 (6 bases). Germline values: CDR1 SGHDN, CDR2 FVKESK. Trimming cost V 4 bases and J 5 bases, with 14 bases left between them. The CDR3 contains 14 residues. The CDR3, as DNA: TGTGCCAGCAGCCGTACAGGGTTAGGGTATGGCTACACCTTC. It codes for CASSRTGLGYGYTF.

The rearrangement uses TRBV7-9 and TRBJ1-2; D is uncertain. Germline V gene sequence: CDR1 SEHNR, CDR2 FQNEAQ (reference sequence). V was trimmed by 5 bases and J by 3 bases, leaving 10 bases between them. The CDR3 runs 13 residues. The CDR3 reads CASSREGYYGYTF. As DNA, the CDR3 is TGTGCCAGCAGCCGGGAGGGATACTATGGCTACACCTTC.